These 17 T cell receptor beta chains were all obtained from the same sample, sequenced in a study of T cell responses to AZD1222 COVID-19 vaccine. Assay: immunoSEQ multiplex PCR; the TCRdb copy retains only in-frame clones and omits some. Seen here are roughly 150,000 clones, 92% observed once, and the top ten hold around 1%. The source material was peripheral blood, sampled 28 days after the second AZD1222 dose. The receptors were sampled from an adult who received the AZD1222 COVID-19 vaccine.

The chain couples TRBV10-3 to TRBJ2-5, with D possibly being TRBD2 (5 bases). The CDR3 spans 15 residues. V was clipped by 5 bases and J by 0 bases, with 13 bases between them. Germline assignment: CDR1 ENHRY and CDR2 SYGVKD. In DNA form, the CDR3 reads TGTGCCATCAGTAGGGCAGAGGGCGACCAAGAGACCCAGTACTTC. As protein: CAISRAEGDQETQYF.

The rearrangement uses TRBV5-5 and TRBJ1-1; D gene uncertain. The CDR3 extends over 14 amino acids. Between the trimmed V and J ends, which lost 0 bases and 5 bases, there was a span of 11 bases. The V gene's germline CDR1 is SGHKS and CDR2 YYEKEE (reference sequence). In DNA form, the CDR3 reads TGTGCCAGCAGCTTGGGACCGGGGATGACTGAAGCTTTCTTT. Its translation is CASSLGPGMTEAFF.

The chain combines TRBV6-6 with TRBJ2-2, with D perhaps matching TRBD1 (6 bases). This CDR3 has 16 amino acids. The V end lost 2 bases, the J end lost 2 bases, and 12 bases lay between the germline ends. CDR1 MNHNY and CDR2 SVGAGI come from the germline V gene (reference sequence). CDR3: CASSYPRQANTGELFF. The CDR3 DNA is TGTGCCAGCAGTTACCCTCGACAGGCAAACACCGGGGAGCTGTTTTTT.

The chain combines TRBV19 with TRBJ2-2; 8 bases agree with TRBD1. Per the germline V gene, CDR1 is LNHDA and CDR2 is SQIVND (reference sequence). The length of the CDR3 is 13 residues. The J segment lost 7 bases and the V segment lost 10 bases, leaving 8 bases of the junction unmatched. The CDR3 sequence is CATRQGMSGELFF. The CDR3 DNA sequence: TGTGCCACCCGACAGGGGATGAGCGGGGAGCTGTTTTTT.

The V call is TRBV14, the J call TRBJ2-1; D unresolved. CDR3 length equals 17 residues. The germline V gene has CDR1 SGHDN and CDR2 FVKESK. V gave up 0 bases and J gave up 0 bases, with 12 bases separating them. CDR3 sequence reads: CASSQDAALRSYNEQFF. In DNA, the CDR3 is TGTGCCAGCAGCCAAGACGCCGCCCTTCGCTCCTACAATGAGCAGTTCTTC.

V is TRBV7-2 and J is TRBJ1-1; 8 bases match TRBD1. The germline V gene has CDR1 SGHTA and CDR2 FQGNSA. The V segment lost 7 bases and the J segment 6 bases; nucleotides outside the gene matches: 10. The CDR3 loop spans 14 amino acids. The CDR3 bases are TGTGCCAGCACCTTTTACGGGGGACAGGCTGAAGCTTTCTTT. Residues: CASTFYGGQAEAFF.

This clone has only one observation. The chain joins TRBV6-5 to TRBJ1-4; 8 bases fit TRBD1. V shed 6 bases, J shed 7 bases, and the junction held 4 bases outside the gene matches. The germline V gene encodes CDR1 MNHEY and CDR2 SVGAGI. The CDR3 contains 13 residues. For the CDR3, the DNA is TGTGCCAGCAGGGGACAGGACTTTGAAAAACTGTTTTTT. As protein: CASRGQDFEKLFF.

V and J are TRBV19 and TRBJ1-3; no firm D call. The CDR3 extends over 14 amino acids. From germline, CDR1 is LNHDA and CDR2 SQIVND (reference sequence). V was shortened by 2 bases and J by 0 bases, with 5 bases between the two germline ends. This CDR3 reads CASSIPVSGNTIYF. CDR3 DNA sequence: TGTGCCAGTAGTATACCAGTCTCTGGAAACACCATATATTTT.

The V and J genes are TRBV7-2 and TRBJ1-4; D call uncertain. The CDR3 has 13 amino acids. V was pared by 1 base and J by 6 bases, with 6 bases between. From germline, CDR1 is SGHTA and CDR2 FQGNSA. CDR3 residues: CASSLVTYEKLFF. The CDR3 DNA sequence: TGTGCCAGCAGCTTAGTAACATATGAAAAACTGTTTTTT. The complete variable domain, with remaining parts taken from reference TRBV7-2 and TRBJ1-4, reads GAGVSQSPSNKVTEKGKDVELRCDPISGHTALYWYRQSLGQGLEFLIYFQGNSAPDKSGLPSDRFSAERTGGSVSTLTIQRTQQEDSAVYLCASSLVTYEKLFFGSGTQLSVL.

The gene calls are TRBV6-5 and TRBJ1-2, with TRBD1 identical over 10 bases. This CDR3 has 13 amino acids. The germline V gene encodes CDR1 MNHEY and CDR2 SVGAGI. Losses at the gene ends were 6 bases for V and 8 bases for J; bases not matched to a gene: 6. CDR3 bases: TGTGCCAGCAGGGGGACAGGGGATGGAGGCTACACCTTC. It yields the protein CASRGTGDGGYTF.

The V and J genes are TRBV11-2 and TRBJ2-7, with TRBD2 matching 8 bases. The CDR3 is 14 amino acids. The germline V gene encodes CDR1 SGHAT and CDR2 FQNNGV. The junction had 6 bases not matched to a gene; V was cut back by 5 bases and J by 3 bases. CDR3 bases: TGTGCCAGCAGCCGGGAGGGGATCAGCTACGAGCAGTACTTC. It translates to CASSREGISYEQYF.

The CDR3 nucleotides are TGTGCCAGCAGTTACGGCTTCGGAGGGACGGGAGCTTTCTTT. Its protein product is CASSYGFGGTGAFF. The rearrangement uses TRBV6-5 and TRBJ1-1; maybe TRBD1 (5 bases). Trimming shortened V by 2 bases and J by 10 bases, and 17 bases separated the two germline ends. Germline CDR1 reads MNHEY; CDR2 reads SVGAGI. CDR3 length equals 14 residues.

The chain employs TRBV5-1 and TRBJ2-1, with D tentatively TRBD2 (5 bases). Germline-derived CDR1 and CDR2 are SGHRS and YFSETQ. V lost 0 bases and J lost 2, with 9 bases in between. The CDR3 spans 15 residues. CDR3 DNA sequence: TGCGCCAGCAGCTTGGGTAGCGCCGCCTACAATGAGCAGTTCTTC. It specifies CASSLGSAAYNEQFF.

V and J are TRBV27 and TRBJ1-3; TRBD1 matches 9 bases. CDR1 MNHEY and CDR2 SMNVEV come from the germline V gene (reference sequence). V was pared by 10 bases and J by 0 bases, with 10 bases of the junction left unmatched. CDR3 length equals 16 residues. CDR3 region: CANPQGAAGSGNTIYF. In DNA form, the CDR3 reads TGTGCCAACCCACAGGGGGCCGCCGGCTCTGGAAACACCATATATTTT.

The V call is TRBV27, the J call TRBJ2-5; 9 nucleotides agree with TRBD1. Trimming cost V 5 bases and J 4 bases; bases outside gene matches: 11. The CDR3 is 16 residues long. Germline V gene data show CDR1 as MNHEY and CDR2 as SMNVEV (reference sequence). CDR3 region: CASSTIQGAGGETQYF. Here the CDR3 DNA reads TGTGCCAGCAGTACGATACAGGGGGCCGGAGGAGAGACCCAGTACTTC.

This rearrangement joins TRBV28 to TRBJ1-1; TRBD1 is a possible D gene (6 bases). Germline assignment: CDR1 MDHEN and CDR2 SYDVKM. The V and J ends lost 3 bases and 5 bases respectively, with 13 bases between them. The CDR3 consists of 14 residues. Here the CDR3 reads CASSLGTGRTEAFF. CDR3 bases: TGTGCCAGCAGTTTGGGAACAGGGAGGACTGAAGCTTTCTTT.

The chain links TRBV3-1 (or the pseudogene TRBV3-2) to TRBJ2-5; 12 bases fit TRBD2. The germline gives CDR1 LGHDT, CDR2 YNNKEL (reference sequence). V gave up 3 bases and J gave up 2 bases; unmatched junction bases: 10. This CDR3 region has 18 residues. The CDR3 coding sequence is TGTGCCAGCAGCCAGCGGCCTTTCGGGACTAGCGGGCAAGAGACCCAGTACTTC. It is translated as CASSQRPFGTSGQETQYF.